A selection of T cell receptor beta chains follows, all from one sample in a study of blood T cell repertoires in COVID-19. Here immunoSEQ multiplex PCR was the method, and the copy in TCRdb shows in-frame clones only, minus some. This sample has fewer than 200,000 clones, with 80% to 90% found just once. Sequences were obtained from PBMCs or T cells enriched from blood (not recorded which). These receptors were taken from a man between 45 and 60 years old who had recovered from COVID-19. Both conserved end residues are part of each CDR3. A D gene is named only where the DNA matches it firmly. Clone size is shown for a subset of rows, as once, few, many or a class of expanded clone.

NA,NA,TRBJ2-7,TRBV21-1,CASRRRGHKYEQYF,TGTGCCAGCCGCCGCCGAGGACACAAATACGAGCAGTACTTC
few,TRBD1,TRBJ2-7,TRBV27,CASTLRWDSNREQYF,TGTGCCAGCACCTTACGCTGGGACAGCAACCGCGAGCAGTACTTC
NA,NA,TRBJ1-3,TRBV30,CAWSQRGIGVSSGNTIYF,TGTGCCTGGAGCCAACGGGGTATCGGGGTTAGCTCTGGAAACACCATATATTTT
NA,TRBD1,TRBJ1-6,TRBV3-1/TRBV3-2,CASSPLDRDNSPLHF,TGTGCCAGCAGCCCTCTGGACAGGGATAATTCACCCCTCCACTTT
NA,TRBD1,TRBJ1-5,TRBV23-1,CASSQRSRDRVMRNQPQHF,TGCGCCAGCAGTCAACGGTCGAGGGACAGGGTAATGCGCAATCAGCCCCAGCATTTT
NA,NA,TRBJ2-7,TRBV10-3,CATADRLYEQYF,TGTGCCACCGCTGACAGGCTTTACGAGCAGTACTTC
NA,NA,TRBJ2-3,TRBV5-4,CASSLGAPSATDTQYF,TGTGCCAGCAGCTTGGGGGCCCCCTCAGCAACAGATACGCAGTATTTT
NA,NA,TRBJ2-7,TRBV9,CASSPRTFPYEQYF,TGTGCCAGCAGCCCCAGGACATTCCCCTACGAGCAGTACTTC
NA,TRBD2,TRBJ2-2,TRBV5-1,CASRLAPNTGELFF,TGCGCCAGCAGACTAGCGCCGAACACCGGGGAGCTGTTTTTT
few,NA,TRBJ1-1,TRBV6-5,CASSYFRGTEAFF,TGTGCCAGCAGTTATTTTCGGGGGACTGAAGCTTTCTTT
NA,TRBD2,TRBJ2-1,TRBV6-4,CASKTSGGNEQFF,TGTGCCAGCAAGACTAGCGGGGGAAATGAGCAGTTCTTC
medium-sized,NA,TRBJ1-2,TRBV28,CASSFPAGGATSMALYGYTF,TGTGCCAGCAGTTTCCCTGCCGGGGGGGCAACTTCTATGGCCCTCTATGGCTACACCTTC
NA,TRBD2,TRBJ2-1,TRBV5-1,CASGTSGGPINEQFF,TGCGCCAGCGGGACTAGCGGGGGACCAATCAATGAGCAGTTCTTC
NA,NA,TRBJ1-2,TRBV7-2,CASSLDFASPYGYTF,TGTGCCAGCAGCTTAGATTTTGCGAGCCCATATGGCTACACCTTC
few,NA,TRBJ1-1,TRBV6-1,CASSEAAGPGEAFF,TGTGCCAGCAGTGAAGCTGCAGGACCAGGGGAAGCTTTCTTT
NA,NA,TRBJ1-1,TRBV3-1/TRBV3-2,CASSPPHRNTEAFF,TGTGCCAGCAGCCCCCCACACCGGAACACTGAAGCTTTCTTT
NA,NA,TRBJ1-2,TRBV4-1,CASSRRGSNYGYTF,TGCGCCAGCAGCCGCCGAGGGTCTAACTATGGCTACACCTTC
NA,TRBD2,TRBJ2-2,TRBV24-1,CATSPPRGLAGYNGELFF,TGTGCCACCAGTCCTCCGAGGGGACTAGCGGGGTATAACGGGGAGCTGTTTTTT
few,NA,TRBJ1-4,TRBV19,CASSIWSRSGTNEKLFF,TGTGCCAGTAGTATATGGTCCAGAAGCGGTACTAATGAAAAACTGTTTTTT
NA,NA,TRBJ1-5,TRBV6-5,CASSYSDRTQPQHF,TGTGCCAGCAGTTACTCAGACAGAACTCAGCCCCAGCATTTT
NA,NA,TRBJ1-2,TRBV5-6,CASSTARRGGHYGYTF,TGTGCCAGCAGCACCGCACGGCGGGGGGGCCACTATGGCTACACCTTC
NA,TRBD1,TRBJ2-7,TRBV9,CASSEQGALPYEQYF,TGTGCCAGCAGTGAACAGGGGGCTCTACCCTACGAGCAGTACTTC
NA,TRBD1,TRBJ1-3,TRBV28,CASRPSQGSRSGNTIYF,TGTGCCAGCAGACCATCACAGGGGAGCCGGTCTGGAAACACCATATATTTT
NA,TRBD1,TRBJ1-2,TRBV25-1,CASSLQGANGYTF,TGTGCCAGCAGTTTACAGGGGGCGAATGGCTACACCTTC